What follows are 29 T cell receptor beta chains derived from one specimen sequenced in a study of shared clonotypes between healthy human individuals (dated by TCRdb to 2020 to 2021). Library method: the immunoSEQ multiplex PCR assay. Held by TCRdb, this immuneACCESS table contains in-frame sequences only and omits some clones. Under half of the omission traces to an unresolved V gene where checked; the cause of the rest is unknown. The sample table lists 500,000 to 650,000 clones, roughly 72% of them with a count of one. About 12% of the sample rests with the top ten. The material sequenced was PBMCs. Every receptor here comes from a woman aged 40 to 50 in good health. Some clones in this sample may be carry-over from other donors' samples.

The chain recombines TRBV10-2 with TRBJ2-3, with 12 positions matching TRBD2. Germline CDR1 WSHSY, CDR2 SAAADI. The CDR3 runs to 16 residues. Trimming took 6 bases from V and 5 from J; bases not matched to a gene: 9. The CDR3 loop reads CASRSPGLAGKDTQYF. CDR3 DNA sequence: TGCGCCAGCAGGAGTCCGGGACTAGCGGGTAAAGATACGCAGTATTTT.

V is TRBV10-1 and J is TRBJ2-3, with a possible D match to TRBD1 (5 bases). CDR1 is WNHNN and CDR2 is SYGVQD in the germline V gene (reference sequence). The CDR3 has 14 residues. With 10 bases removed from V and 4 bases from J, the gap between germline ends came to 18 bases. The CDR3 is CATNGASRPDTQYF. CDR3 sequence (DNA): TGCGCCACCAATGGGGCCAGCCGGCCAGATACGCAGTATTTT.

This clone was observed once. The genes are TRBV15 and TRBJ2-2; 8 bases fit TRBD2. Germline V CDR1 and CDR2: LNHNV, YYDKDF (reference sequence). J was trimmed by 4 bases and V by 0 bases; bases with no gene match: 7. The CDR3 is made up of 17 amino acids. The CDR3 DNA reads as TGTGCCACCAGCAGAGACGTGGGACTAGGGCCCACCGGGGAGCTGTTTTTT. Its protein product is CATSRDVGLGPTGELFF.

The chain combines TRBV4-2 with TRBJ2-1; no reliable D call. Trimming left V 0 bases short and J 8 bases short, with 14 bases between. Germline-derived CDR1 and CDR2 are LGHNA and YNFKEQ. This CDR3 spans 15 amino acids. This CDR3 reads CASSQEPARDDEQFF. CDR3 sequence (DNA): TGTGCCAGCAGCCAAGAACCGGCCAGAGATGATGAGCAGTTCTTC.

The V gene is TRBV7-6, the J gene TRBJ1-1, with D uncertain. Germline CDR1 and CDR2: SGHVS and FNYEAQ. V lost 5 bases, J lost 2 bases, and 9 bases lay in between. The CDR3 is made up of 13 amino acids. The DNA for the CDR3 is TGTGCCAGCAGCCCCCTCCTAAACACTGAAGCTTTCTTT. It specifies CASSPLLNTEAFF.

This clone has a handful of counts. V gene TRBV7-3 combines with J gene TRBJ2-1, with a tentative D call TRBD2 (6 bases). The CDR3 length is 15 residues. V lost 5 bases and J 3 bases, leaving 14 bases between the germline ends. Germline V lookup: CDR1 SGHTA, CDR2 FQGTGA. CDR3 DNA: TGTGCCAGCAGCCCCGGGTCTAGCGTCTACAATGAGCAGTTCTTC. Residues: CASSPGSSVYNEQFF.

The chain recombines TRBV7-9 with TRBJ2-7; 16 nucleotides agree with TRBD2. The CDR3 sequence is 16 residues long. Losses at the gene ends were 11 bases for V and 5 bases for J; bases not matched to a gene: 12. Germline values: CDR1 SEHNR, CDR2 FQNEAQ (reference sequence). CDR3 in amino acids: CALQGGLAGGPNEQYF. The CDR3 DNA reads TGTGCCCTCCAAGGGGGACTAGCGGGAGGGCCCAACGAGCAGTACTTC. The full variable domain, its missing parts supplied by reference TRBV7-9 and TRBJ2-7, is DTGVSQNPRHKITKRGQNVTFRCDPISEHNRLYWYRQTLGQGPEFLTYFQNEAQLEKSRLLSDRFSAERPKGSFSTLEIQRTEQGDSAMYLCALQGGLAGGPNEQYFGPGTRLTVT.

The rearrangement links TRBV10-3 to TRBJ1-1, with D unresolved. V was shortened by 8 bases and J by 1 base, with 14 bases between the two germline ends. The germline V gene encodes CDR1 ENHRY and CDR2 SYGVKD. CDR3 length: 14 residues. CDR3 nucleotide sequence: TGTGCCATCGAGCCACCTCGGGGGAACACTGAAGCTTTCTTT. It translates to CAIEPPRGNTEAFF.

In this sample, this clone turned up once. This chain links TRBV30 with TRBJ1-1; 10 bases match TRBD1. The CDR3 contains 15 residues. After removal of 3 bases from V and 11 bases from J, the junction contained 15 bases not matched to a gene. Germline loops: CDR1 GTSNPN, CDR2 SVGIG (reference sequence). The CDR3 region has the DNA TGTGCCTGGAGGTTTCCACCGGGACAGGGGATTAGGGCTTTCTTT. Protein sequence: CAWRFPPGQGIRAFF.

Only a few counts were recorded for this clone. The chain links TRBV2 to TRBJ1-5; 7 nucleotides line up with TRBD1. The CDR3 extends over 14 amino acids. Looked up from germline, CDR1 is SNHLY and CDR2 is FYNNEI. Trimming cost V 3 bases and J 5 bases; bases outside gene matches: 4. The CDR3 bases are TGTGCCAGCAGTGAGACAGGGCAGGATCAGCCCCAGCATTTT. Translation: CASSETGQDQPQHF. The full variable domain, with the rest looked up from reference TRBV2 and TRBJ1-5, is EPEVTQTPSHQVTQMGQEVILRCVPISNHLYFYWYRQILGQKVEFLVSFYNNEISEKSEIFDDQFSVERPDGSNFTLKIRSTKLEDSAMYFCASSETGQDQPQHFGDGTRLSIL.

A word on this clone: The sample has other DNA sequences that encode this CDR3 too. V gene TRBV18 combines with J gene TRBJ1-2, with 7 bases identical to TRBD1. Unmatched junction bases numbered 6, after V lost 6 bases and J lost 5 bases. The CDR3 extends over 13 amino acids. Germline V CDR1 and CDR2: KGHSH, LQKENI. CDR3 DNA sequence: TGTGCCAGCTCTCCGGACAGGAGTTATGGCTACACCTTC. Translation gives CASSPDRSYGYTF.

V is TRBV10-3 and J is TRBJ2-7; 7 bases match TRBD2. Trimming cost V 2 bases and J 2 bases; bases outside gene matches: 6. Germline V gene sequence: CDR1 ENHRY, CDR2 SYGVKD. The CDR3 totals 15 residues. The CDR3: CAISEGVAGAYEQYF. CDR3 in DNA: TGTGCCATCAGTGAGGGGGTAGCGGGTGCCTACGAGCAGTACTTC.

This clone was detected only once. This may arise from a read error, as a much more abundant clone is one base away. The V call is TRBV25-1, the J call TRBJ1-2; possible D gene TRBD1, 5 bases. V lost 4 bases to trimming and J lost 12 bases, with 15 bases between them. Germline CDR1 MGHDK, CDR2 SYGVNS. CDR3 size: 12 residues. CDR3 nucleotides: TGTGCCAGCAGTGCCGGGGGTAGGGGCCACACCTTC. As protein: CASSAGGRGHTF.

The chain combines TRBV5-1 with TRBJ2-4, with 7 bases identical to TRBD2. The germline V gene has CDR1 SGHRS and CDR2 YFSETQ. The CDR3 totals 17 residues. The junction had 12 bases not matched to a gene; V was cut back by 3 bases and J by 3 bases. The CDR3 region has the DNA TGCGCCAGCAGCTCCGCCTCGGGGGGTTGGGGCAAAAACATTCAGTACTTC. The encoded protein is CASSSASGGWGKNIQYF.

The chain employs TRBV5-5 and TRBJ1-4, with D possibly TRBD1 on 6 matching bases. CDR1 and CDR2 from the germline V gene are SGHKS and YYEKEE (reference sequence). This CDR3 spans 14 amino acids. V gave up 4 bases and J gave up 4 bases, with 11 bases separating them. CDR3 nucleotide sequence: TGTGCCAGCAGCCCGGACAGATATAATGAAAAACTGTTTTTT. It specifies CASSPDRYNEKLFF.

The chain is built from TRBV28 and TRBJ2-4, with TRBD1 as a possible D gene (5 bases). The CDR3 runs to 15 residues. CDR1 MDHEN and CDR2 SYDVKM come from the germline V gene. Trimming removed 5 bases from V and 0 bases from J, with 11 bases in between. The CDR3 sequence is CASSAYRSAKNIQYF. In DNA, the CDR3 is TGTGCCAGCAGTGCGTACAGGTCAGCCAAAAACATTCAGTACTTC.

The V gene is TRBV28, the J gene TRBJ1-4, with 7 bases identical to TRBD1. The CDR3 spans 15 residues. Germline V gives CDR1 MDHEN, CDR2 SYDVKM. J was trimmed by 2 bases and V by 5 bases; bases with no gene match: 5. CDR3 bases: TGTGCCAGCAGTGAGGGGGCGCGGACTAATGAAAAACTGTTTTTT. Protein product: CASSEGARTNEKLFF.

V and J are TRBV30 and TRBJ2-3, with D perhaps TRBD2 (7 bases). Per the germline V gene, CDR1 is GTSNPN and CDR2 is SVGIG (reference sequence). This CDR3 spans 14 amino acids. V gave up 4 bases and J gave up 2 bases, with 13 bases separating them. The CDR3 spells CAWKGGGPTDTQYF. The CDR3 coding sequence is TGTGCCTGGAAAGGGGGAGGGCCCACAGATACGCAGTATTTT.

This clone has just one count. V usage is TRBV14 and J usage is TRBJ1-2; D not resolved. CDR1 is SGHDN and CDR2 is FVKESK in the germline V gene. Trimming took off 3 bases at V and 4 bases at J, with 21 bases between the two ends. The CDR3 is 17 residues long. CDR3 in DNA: TGTGCCAGCAGCCACCGAAGAGGGCTGCTGGGTTCCTATGGCTACACCTTC. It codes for CASSHRRGLLGSYGYTF.

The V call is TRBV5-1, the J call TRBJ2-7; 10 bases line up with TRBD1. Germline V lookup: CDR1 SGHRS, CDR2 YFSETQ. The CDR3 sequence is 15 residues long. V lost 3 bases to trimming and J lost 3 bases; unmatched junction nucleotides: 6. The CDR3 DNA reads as TGCGCCAGCAGCTCCCTTGGACAGGGGGACTACGAGCAGTACTTC. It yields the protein CASSSLGQGDYEQYF.

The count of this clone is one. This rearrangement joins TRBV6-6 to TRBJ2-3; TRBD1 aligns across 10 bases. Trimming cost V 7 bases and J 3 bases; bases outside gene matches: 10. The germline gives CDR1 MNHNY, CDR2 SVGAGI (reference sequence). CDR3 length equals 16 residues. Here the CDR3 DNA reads TGTGCCAGCACTCGAGGAGGGGACAGGGGAACAGATACGCAGTATTTT. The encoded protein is CASTRGGDRGTDTQYF.

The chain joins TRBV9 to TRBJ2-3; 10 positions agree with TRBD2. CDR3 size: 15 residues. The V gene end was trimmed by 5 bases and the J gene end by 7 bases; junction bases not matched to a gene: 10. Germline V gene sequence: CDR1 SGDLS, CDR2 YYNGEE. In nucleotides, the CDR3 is TGTGCCAGCAGTCCCTCACTAGCGGGATATCATACGCAGTATTTT. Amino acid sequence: CASSPSLAGYHTQYF.

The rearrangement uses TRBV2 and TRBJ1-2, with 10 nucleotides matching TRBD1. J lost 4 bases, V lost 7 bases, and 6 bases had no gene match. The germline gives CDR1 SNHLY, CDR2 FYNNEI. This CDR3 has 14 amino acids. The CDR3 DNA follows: TGTGCCAGCACCCGGGACAGGGGCGGCTATGGCTACACCTTC. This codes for CASTRDRGGYGYTF.

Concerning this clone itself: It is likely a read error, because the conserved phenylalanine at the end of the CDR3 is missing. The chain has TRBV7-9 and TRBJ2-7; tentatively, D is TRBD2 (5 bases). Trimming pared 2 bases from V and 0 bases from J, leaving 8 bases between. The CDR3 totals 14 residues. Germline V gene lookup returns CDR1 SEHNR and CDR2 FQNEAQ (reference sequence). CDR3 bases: TGTGCCAGCAGCTTACCGGCGGGCTCCTACGAGCAGTACCTC. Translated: CASSLPAGSYEQYL.

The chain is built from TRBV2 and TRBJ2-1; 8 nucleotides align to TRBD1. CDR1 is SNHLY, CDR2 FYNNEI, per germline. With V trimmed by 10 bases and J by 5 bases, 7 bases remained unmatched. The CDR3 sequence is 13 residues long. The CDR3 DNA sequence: TGTGCCAAGGCAGGGGGCGCCCACAATGAGCAGTTCTTC. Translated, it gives CAKAGGAHNEQFF.

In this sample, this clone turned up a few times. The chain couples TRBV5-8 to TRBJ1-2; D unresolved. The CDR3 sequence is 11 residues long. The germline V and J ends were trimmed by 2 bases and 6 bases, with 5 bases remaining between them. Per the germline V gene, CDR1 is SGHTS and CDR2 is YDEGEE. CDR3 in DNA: TGTGCCAGCAGCTTCCGAGATGGCTACACCTTC. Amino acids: CASSFRDGYTF.

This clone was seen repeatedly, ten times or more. As DNA, the CDR3 is TGCGCCAGCAGCTTGACGGCGGAAAGCTATGGCTACACCTTC. Its protein product is CASSLTAESYGYTF. V usage is TRBV5-1 and J usage is TRBJ1-2, with no clear D. Germline CDR1 and CDR2: SGHRS and YFSETQ. CDR3 length: 14 amino acids. V was cut by 1 base and J by 4 bases, with 11 bases left in between.

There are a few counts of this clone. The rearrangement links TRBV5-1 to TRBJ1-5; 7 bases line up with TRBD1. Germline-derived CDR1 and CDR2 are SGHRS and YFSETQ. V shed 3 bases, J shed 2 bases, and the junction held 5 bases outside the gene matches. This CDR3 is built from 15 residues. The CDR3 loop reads CASSSDGQGNQPQHF. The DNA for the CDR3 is TGCGCCAGCAGCTCGGACGGACAGGGCAATCAGCCCCAGCATTTT. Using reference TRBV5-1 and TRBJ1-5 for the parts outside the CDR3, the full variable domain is KAGVTQTPRYLIKTRGQQVTLSCSPISGHRSVSWYQQTPGQGLQFLFEYFSETQRNKGNFPGRFSGRQFSNSRSEMNVSTLELGDSALYLCASSSDGQGNQPQHFGDGTRLSIL.

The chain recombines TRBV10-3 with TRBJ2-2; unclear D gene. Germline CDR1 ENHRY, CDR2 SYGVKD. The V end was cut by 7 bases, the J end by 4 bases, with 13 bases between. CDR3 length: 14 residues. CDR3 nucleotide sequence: TGTGCCATCACCTCCGCCCAGGTCACCGGGGAGCTGTTTTTT. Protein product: CAITSAQVTGELFF.